This entry lists 27 T cell receptor beta chains sequenced from one sample in a study of shared clonotypes between healthy human individuals. Only in-frame clones appear in the TCRdb table, and some are missing; sequencing was by immunoSEQ multiplex PCR. The sample lists about 770,000 clones; roughly 72% were seen once. Sequences were obtained from memory CD4+ T cells sorted from blood. As to subset: CD45RA-negative fraction. The receptors originated from a woman in her thirties in good health.

This chain joins TRBV7-9 and TRBJ1-2, with D unresolved. Germline loops: CDR1 SEHNR, CDR2 FQNEAQ (reference sequence). Trimming stripped 1 base from V and 2 bases from J, with 5 bases between. CDR3 size: 13 residues. CDR3 bases: TGTGCCAGCAGCTTAGGACGGAACTATGGCTACACCTTC. It is translated as CASSLGRNYGYTF.

The rearrangement joins TRBV2 to TRBJ2-7; 11 nucleotides match TRBD2. This CDR3 has 14 amino acids. Germline V gene data show CDR1 as SNHLY and CDR2 as FYNNEI. V dropped 5 bases and J dropped 4; count of bases not matched to a gene: 4. This chain's CDR3 is CASSTSSGRYEQYF. CDR3 sequence (DNA): TGTGCCAGCAGTACGTCTAGCGGGAGGTACGAGCAGTACTTC. Full variable domain (outside the CDR3, taken from reference TRBV2 and TRBJ2-7): EPEVTQTPSHQVTQMGQEVILRCVPISNHLYFYWYRQILGQKVEFLVSFYNNEISEKSEIFDDQFSVERPDGSNFTLKIRSTKLEDSAMYFCASSTSSGRYEQYFGPGTRLTVT.

V and J are TRBV7-6 and TRBJ2-7, with 8 bases matching TRBD2. V lost 7 bases to trimming and J lost 2 bases; unmatched junction nucleotides: 7. This CDR3 comprises 14 residues. Germline CDR1 and CDR2: SGHVS and FNYEAQ. CDR3 nucleotides: TGTGCCAGCACCCCGAGTAGCGGGACCTACGAGCAGTACTTC. The encoded protein is CASTPSSGTYEQYF. The whole variable domain, filled in from reference TRBV7-6 and TRBJ2-7, reads GAGVSQSPRYKVTKRGQDVALRCDPISGHVSLYWYRQALGQGPEFLTYFNYEAQQDKSGLPNDRFSAERPEGSISTLTIQRTEQRDSAMYRCASTPSSGTYEQYFGPGTRLTVT.

This sequence joins TRBV5-1 and TRBJ2-7, with no clear D. Trimming took 4 bases from V and 0 from J, leaving 11 bases between them. The germline V gene has CDR1 SGHRS and CDR2 YFSETQ. The CDR3 has 14 residues. Here the CDR3 reads CASSETVFSYEQYF. The DNA of the CDR3 is TGCGCCAGCAGCGAAACAGTTTTCTCCTACGAGCAGTACTTC.

A word on this clone: A read error is the likely source, as a far larger clone sits one nucleotide away. This specimen includes other DNA sequences encoding the same CDR3. The chain couples TRBV28 to TRBJ1-2; perhaps TRBD1 as D (5 bases). The CDR3 has 17 amino acids. V lost 5 bases and J lost 5, with 24 bases in between. Looked up from germline, CDR1 is MDHEN and CDR2 is SYDVKM. The CDR3, as DNA: TGTGCCAGCAGTATGACCGGGACCGGGTTAAATGTGTATGGCTACACCTTC. Protein: CASSMTGTGLNVYGYTF.

The chain couples TRBV2 to TRBJ1-4; the match to TRBD1 covers 8 bases. The junction had 2 bases not matched to a gene; V was cut back by 6 bases and J by 8 bases. The CDR3 covers 12 residues. Germline values: CDR1 SNHLY, CDR2 FYNNEI. The CDR3 loop reads CASRRDREKLFF. As DNA, the CDR3 is TGTGCCAGCAGAAGGGACAGGGAAAAACTGTTTTTT.

This chain links TRBV6-5 with TRBJ2-1, with 8 positions matching TRBD2. CDR3 length: 15 residues. In germline, CDR1 is MNHEY, CDR2 SVGAGI. The V and J ends lost 5 bases and 4 bases, in that order; junction bases with no gene match: 7. The CDR3 protein is CASSLTSGLYNEQFF. The CDR3 bases are TGTGCCAGCAGTCTTACTAGCGGACTTTACAATGAGCAGTTCTTC.

This chain links TRBV6-6 with TRBJ2-7; tentative D call: TRBD1 (6 bases). CDR3 length: 15 amino acids. CDR1 MNHNY and CDR2 SVGAGI come from the germline V gene (reference sequence). The ends were cut back, 5 bases at V and 6 bases at J, with 20 bases in the middle. CDR3 DNA sequence: TGTGCCAGCAGTGCCGCTCGACAGGCCCCGGCCGAGCAGTACTTC. This translates into CASSAARQAPAEQYF.

This clone was observed a few times. The gene calls are TRBV7-9 and TRBJ2-2; D not resolved. Germline V gene lookup returns CDR1 SEHNR and CDR2 FQNEAQ (reference sequence). The CDR3 totals 13 residues. V was pared by 7 bases and J by 0 bases, with 6 bases between. The CDR3 DNA is TGTGCCAGCATCGGCGCGAACACCGGGGAGCTGTTTTTT. Translation gives CASIGANTGELFF.

This rearrangement joins TRBV18 to TRBJ1-1; D remains ambiguous. V dropped 2 bases and J dropped 1 base, with 8 bases sitting between them. In germline, CDR1 is KGHSH, CDR2 LQKENI. This CDR3 has 14 amino acids. CDR3 region: CASSPGSRNTEAFF. CDR3 DNA: TGTGCCAGCTCACCAGGTAGTAGGAACACTGAAGCTTTCTTT.

The rearrangement uses TRBV28 and TRBJ1-1, with 12 bases matching TRBD1. The ends lost 3 bases at V and 10 bases at J; junction bases unmatched: 9. Germline V gene data show CDR1 as MDHEN and CDR2 as SYDVKM. The CDR3 totals 15 residues. The CDR3 DNA is TGTGCCAGCAGTTTGGGGGGACAGGGGGCAATGAGAGCTTTCTTT. Protein: CASSLGGQGAMRAFF.

A single count supports this clone. The J gene is TRBJ1-1, the V gene TRBV19, with D possibly being TRBD1 (6 bases). From germline, CDR1 is LNHDA and CDR2 SQIVND (reference sequence). V was shortened by 3 bases and J by 10 bases, with 15 bases between the two germline ends. The CDR3 has 13 amino acids. The CDR3: CASSMWGQDGAFF. CDR3 coding DNA: TGTGCCAGTAGTATGTGGGGGCAGGACGGAGCTTTCTTT.

Ten or more counts support this clone. This rearrangement joins TRBV15 to TRBJ2-1; 8 nucleotides line up with TRBD1. Germline V gene data show CDR1 as LNHNV and CDR2 as YYDKDF (reference sequence). After removal of 3 bases from V and 10 bases from J, the junction contained 5 bases not matched to a gene. The CDR3 runs to 13 residues. The CDR3 is CATSRQGAYEQFF. The CDR3 coding sequence is TGTGCCACCAGCAGGCAGGGGGCTTACGAGCAGTTCTTC.

The gene calls are TRBV6-5 and TRBJ1-1; D uncertain. This CDR3 has 14 amino acids. Germline V gene lookup returns CDR1 MNHEY and CDR2 SVGAGI. V gave up 10 bases and J gave up 6 bases, with 21 bases separating them. In nucleotides, the CDR3 is TGTGCCACCTACACCCTCCGCGGGTTAGCTGAAGCTTTCTTT. It translates to CATYTLRGLAEAFF.

Concerning this clone: One junction end does not reproduce the germline sequence, and a read error may be involved. The CDR3, as DNA: TGCGCCAGCAGCCAAGATCCGGGGGCGCGGTCCTACGAGCAGTACTTC. Amino acids: CASSQDPGARSYEQYF. The V gene is TRBV7-3, the J gene TRBJ2-7; D possibly uses TRBD1 or TRBD2 (6 bases each). The CDR3 is made up of 16 amino acids. Germline CDR1 and CDR2: SGHTA and FQGTGA. Using reference TRBV7-3 and TRBJ2-7 for the parts outside the CDR3, the full variable domain is GAGVSQTPSNKVTEKGKYVELRCDPISGHTALYWYRQSLGQGPEFLIYFQGTGAADDSGLPNDRFFAVRPEGSVSTLKIQRTERGDSAVYLCASSQDPGARSYEQYFGPGTRLTVT.

The rearrangement joins TRBV2 to TRBJ2-7, with TRBD1 matching 9 bases. The CDR3 loop spans 12 amino acids. The germline V gene encodes CDR1 SNHLY and CDR2 FYNNEI. J lost 2 bases, V lost 8 bases, and 1 base had no gene match. The CDR3 region is CASRDRAYEQYF. DNA for the CDR3: TGTGCCAGCCGGGACAGGGCCTACGAGCAGTACTTC.

With regard to this clone: The identical CDR3 is also encoded by other nucleotide sequences in the sample. The chain combines TRBV18 with TRBJ1-1, with 7 bases matching TRBD1. Germline V CDR1 and CDR2: KGHSH, LQKENI. The CDR3 has 14 amino acids. V lost 3 bases to trimming and J lost 1 base; unmatched junction nucleotides: 2. CDR3 sequence: CASSPAGGNTEAFF. The CDR3 DNA sequence: TGTGCCAGCTCACCCGCAGGGGGGAACACTGAAGCTTTCTTT. Drawing the rest from reference TRBV18 and TRBJ1-1, the complete variable domain is NAGVMQNPRHLVRRRGQEARLRCSPMKGHSHVYWYRQLPEEGLKFMVYLQKENIIDESGMPKERFSAEFPKEGPSILRIQQVVRGDSAAYFCASSPAGGNTEAFFGQGTRLTVV.

The CDR3 loop reads CASSGSRDTQYF. The CDR3 DNA reads as TGTGCCAGCAGTGGTAGCAGGGATACGCAGTATTTT. The chain employs TRBV2 and TRBJ2-3; D remains ambiguous. There are 12 residues in the CDR3. Germline CDR1 is SNHLY and CDR2 is FYNNEI. V was clipped by 4 bases and J by 6 bases, with 8 bases between them.

The chain has TRBV25-1 and TRBJ1-2, with unresolved D. The CDR3 is made up of 14 amino acids. Trimming took 7 bases from V and 0 from J, leaving 12 bases between them. Germline lookup yields CDR1 MGHDK and CDR2 SYGVNS. This CDR3 reads CASKPRTANYGYTF. The CDR3 DNA reads as TGTGCCAGCAAACCCAGAACAGCTAACTATGGCTACACCTTC.

The chain uses TRBV6-5 and TRBJ1-5; possible D gene TRBD1, 6 bases. Trimming shortened V by 6 bases and J by 6 bases, and 15 bases separated the two germline ends. Germline loops: CDR1 MNHEY, CDR2 SVGAGI. The CDR3 has 14 residues. CDR3 in DNA: TGTGCCAGCAGGCTACAGGGCCCTGGTCAGCCCCAGCATTTT. Translation: CASRLQGPGQPQHF.

The chain joins TRBV5-1 to TRBJ2-7; 9 bases line up with TRBD2. The junction had 12 bases not matched to a gene; V was cut back by 0 bases and J by 2 bases. Germline CDR1 SGHRS, CDR2 YFSETQ. CDR3 length: 18 residues. CDR3 sequence reads: CASSLGTATSGWTYEQYF. CDR3 nucleotides: TGCGCCAGCAGCTTGGGGACCGCAACTAGCGGGTGGACCTACGAGCAGTACTTC.

This sequence joins TRBV9 and TRBJ2-2; 7 nucleotides match TRBD2. The J segment lost 3 bases and the V segment lost 0 bases, leaving 2 bases of the junction unmatched. This CDR3 spans 15 amino acids. Germline CDR1 SGDLS, CDR2 YYNGEE. The CDR3 sequence is CASSVALADTGELFF. CDR3 coding DNA: TGTGCCAGCAGCGTAGCCCTAGCGGACACCGGGGAGCTGTTTTTT.

CDR3 amino acids: CASSHPLGGGNTEAFF. The CDR3 DNA is TGTGCCAGCAGCCACCCCCTAGGCGGGGGGAACACTGAAGCTTTCTTT. The chain employs TRBV14 and TRBJ1-1; D is possibly TRBD1 (5 bases). The CDR3 is 16 residues long. Germline values: CDR1 SGHDN, CDR2 FVKESK. Deletions cut 3 bases from V and 1 base from J, with 15 bases between.

Concerning this clone itself: A much larger clone lies one base from this, so it may be a read error. This sample also contains other DNA sequences that code for the same CDR3. This chain joins TRBV19 and TRBJ2-3, with a weak D call TRBD2 (5 bases). The CDR3 spans 14 residues. The V gene lost 1 base and the J gene lost 2 bases, with 7 bases spanning the gap. Germline V gene lookup returns CDR1 LNHDA and CDR2 SQIVND (reference sequence). This CDR3 reads CASSIAAVTDTQYF. CDR3 sequence (DNA): TGTGCCAGTAGTATAGCAGCGGTCACAGATACGCAGTATTTT.

J is TRBJ1-5 and V is TRBV18; D not resolved. V shed 4 bases and J shed 0 bases, with 4 bases lying between them. CDR1 is KGHSH, CDR2 LQKENI, per germline. The CDR3 loop spans 13 amino acids. CDR3 nucleotides: TGTGCCAGCTCACAGAATAGCAATCAGCCCCAGCATTTT. The encoded protein is CASSQNSNQPQHF.

In its sample, this clone was seen a few times. The rearrangement joins TRBV11-2 to TRBJ2-1; no clear D gene. The CDR3 contains 14 residues. Germline CDR1 reads SGHAT; CDR2 reads FQNNGV. The V gene lost 7 bases and the J gene lost 0 bases, with 10 bases spanning the gap. The CDR3 reads CASTFRSSYNEQFF. Here the CDR3 DNA reads TGTGCCAGCACCTTCAGGAGCTCCTACAATGAGCAGTTCTTC.

As concerns this clone: This sequence may be a read error, since a much larger clone differs from it by one base. Other DNA sequences in the same sample also yield this CDR3. This chain connects TRBV5-1 to TRBJ1-3; D is unresolved. The CDR3 extends over 14 amino acids. Per germline, CDR1 SGHRS and CDR2 YFSETQ. V lost 0 bases to trimming and J lost 0 bases, with 4 bases between them. The CDR3 bases are TGCGCCAGCAGCTTGGGGTCCTCTGGAAACACCATATATTTT. Protein: CASSLGSSGNTIYF.